The subject of this entry is one T cell receptor (beta chain). This sample is part of a study of blood T cell repertoires in COVID-19. TCRdb keeps only in-frame clones here, not all; method: immunoSEQ multiplex PCR. Here the sample spans about 60,000 clones, 87% being singletons. The TCR originated in a human donor with acute or convalescent COVID-19. The donor label of this sample is uncertain. The sequencing sample was made of peripheral blood.

The chain's CDR3 is CASIPPSGSRADTQYF. As DNA, the CDR3 is TGTGCCAGCATCCCCCCTAGCGGGAGTCGTGCAGATACGCAGTATTTT. The chain carries TRBV21-1 and TRBJ2-3; TRBD2, the table's D call, was not compared with the DNA. TRBV21-1 is shown as a pseudogene. This CDR3 is built from 16 residues.